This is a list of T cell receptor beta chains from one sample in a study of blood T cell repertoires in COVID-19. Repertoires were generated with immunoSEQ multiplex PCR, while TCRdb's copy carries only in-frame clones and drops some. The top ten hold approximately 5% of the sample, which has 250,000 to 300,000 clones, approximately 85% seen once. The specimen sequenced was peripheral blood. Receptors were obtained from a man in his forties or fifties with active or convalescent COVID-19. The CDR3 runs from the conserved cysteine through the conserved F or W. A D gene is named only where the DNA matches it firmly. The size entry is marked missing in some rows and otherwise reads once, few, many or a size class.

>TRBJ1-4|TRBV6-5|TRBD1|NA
TGTGCCAGCAGCCCGGTGGGACAGGCTAATGAAAAACTGTTTTTT
CASSPVGQANEKLFF
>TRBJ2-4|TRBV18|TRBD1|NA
TGTGCCAGCTCACAACCAGACAGGGGTGACATTCAGTACTTC
CASSQPDRGDIQYF
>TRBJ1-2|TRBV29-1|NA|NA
TGCAGCGTTGAAGATTTCAGGGATGGCTACACCTTC
CSVEDFRDGYTF
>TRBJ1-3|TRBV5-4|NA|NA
TGTGCCAGCAGCTTGACAGGTGGAAACACCATATATTTT
CASSLTGGNTIYF
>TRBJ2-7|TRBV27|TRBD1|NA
TGTGCCAGCAGTTCAAAGGGACAGGCCTCCTACGAGCAGTACTTC
CASSSKGQASYEQYF
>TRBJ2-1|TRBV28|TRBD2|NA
TGTGCCAGCAGGACTAGCGGGGCCTACAATGAGCAGTTCTTC
CASRTSGAYNEQFF
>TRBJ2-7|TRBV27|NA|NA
TGTGCCAGCAGTTTGAAAGGGGTTGCCTACGAGCAGTACTTC
CASSLKGVAYEQYF
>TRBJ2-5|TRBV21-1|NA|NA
TGTGCCAGCAGCAAAATCGGGGACAGGGATTTTCAAGAGACCCAGTACTTC
CASSKIGDRDFQETQYF
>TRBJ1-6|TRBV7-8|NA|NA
TGTGCCAGCAGCTTAGCCGGACATGGCATCCGTCCCCTCCACTTT
CASSLAGHGIRPLHF
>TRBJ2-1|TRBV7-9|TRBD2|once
TGTGCCAGCAGCTTACGAGGACTAGCGACCTACAATGAGCAGTTCTTC
CASSLRGLATYNEQFF
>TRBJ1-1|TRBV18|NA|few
TGTGCCAGCTCACGCGCCCCGACAGGTTACGACACTGAAGCTTTCTTT
CASSRAPTGYDTEAFF
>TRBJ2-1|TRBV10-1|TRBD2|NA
TGCGCCAGCACCTCCTTCGGGGGAGGGCCCTATGAGCAGTTCTTC
CASTSFGGGPYEQFF
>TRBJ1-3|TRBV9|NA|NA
TGTGCCAGCAGCGTAGACCAGCGGGGAAACACCATATATTTT
CASSVDQRGNTIYF
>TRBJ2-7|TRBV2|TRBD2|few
TGTGCCAGCCGAGTGAGCGGGAGCGGTCTCTACGAGCAGTACTTC
CASRVSGSGLYEQYF
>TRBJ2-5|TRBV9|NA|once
TGTGCCAGCAGCGCCGGGAGTAGCGGTCGCCAAGAGACCCAGTACTTC
CASSAGSSGRQETQYF
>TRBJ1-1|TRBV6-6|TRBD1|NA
TGTGCCAGCAGTCACTCGGACAGGGTTGAAGCTTTCTTT
CASSHSDRVEAFF
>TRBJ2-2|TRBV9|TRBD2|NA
TGTGCCAGCAGCGTCGGCGGGGGGAACACCGGGGAGCTGTTTTTT
CASSVGGGNTGELFF
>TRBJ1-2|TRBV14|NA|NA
TGTGCCAGCAGCCAAGGTGCCGTGGGAGGGATTGTACTTGGCTACACCTTC
CASSQGAVGGIVLGYTF
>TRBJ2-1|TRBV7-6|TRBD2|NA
TGTGCCAGCAGCCAAGGAGCGGGAGGAGGGTACAATGAGCAGTTCTTC
CASSQGAGGGYNEQFF
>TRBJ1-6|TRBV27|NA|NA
TGTGCCAGCAGTTCCGAGTCGGATAATTCACCCCTCCACTTT
CASSSESDNSPLHF
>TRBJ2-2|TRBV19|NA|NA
TGTGCCAGTAGACAGGCCCCCGGGGAGCTGTTTTTT
CASRQAPGELFF
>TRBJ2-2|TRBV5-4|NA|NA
TGTGCCAGCAGCTCCGGGGTTGTCACCGGGGAGCTGTTTTTT
CASSSGVVTGELFF
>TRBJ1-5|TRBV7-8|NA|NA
TGTGCCAGCAGCGTCACAGGGACCAATCAGCCCCAGCATTTT
CASSVTGTNQPQHF
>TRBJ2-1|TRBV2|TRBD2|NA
TGTGCCAGCAGCGCCGGGACTAGCGGTTACAATGAGCAGTTCTTC
CASSAGTSGYNEQFF
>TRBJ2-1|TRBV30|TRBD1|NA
TGTGCCTGGAGTGCCGGGACAGGGGTTCTCAATGAGCAGTTCTTC
CAWSAGTGVLNEQFF
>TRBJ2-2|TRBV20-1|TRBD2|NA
TGCAGTGCTAGTCGGGCCGGGACTAGGGACACCGGGGAGCTGTTTTTT
CSASRAGTRDTGELFF
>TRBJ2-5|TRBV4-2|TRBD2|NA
TGTGCCAGCAGCCAAGGCCAAGCGGGAGGGCCCGGGAGAGAGACCCAGTACTTC
CASSQGQAGGPGRETQYF
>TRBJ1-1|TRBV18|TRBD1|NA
TGTGCCAGCTCAGGGGACAGGAACACTGAAGCTTTCTTT
CASSGDRNTEAFF
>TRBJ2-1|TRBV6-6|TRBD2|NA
TGTGCCAGCACAAGCACTAGCGGGAGGGCCGTTAATGAGCAGTTCTTC
CASTSTSGRAVNEQFF
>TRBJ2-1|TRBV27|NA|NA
TGTGCCAGCAGTTCCCGGACTACCGGGGATGAGCAGTTCTTC
CASSSRTTGDEQFF
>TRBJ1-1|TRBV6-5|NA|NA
TGTGCCAGCAGTACCCTCCCGTACCGGACAAGTGAAGCTTTCTTT
CASSTLPYRTSEAFF
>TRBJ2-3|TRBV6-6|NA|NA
TGTGCCAGCAGTTACGTAGTCGCAGATACGCAGTATTTT
CASSYVVADTQYF
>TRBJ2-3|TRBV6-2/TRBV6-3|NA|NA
TGTGCCAGCAGTTTACTAGCCGAGGGAGATACGCAGTATTTT
CASSLLAEGDTQYF
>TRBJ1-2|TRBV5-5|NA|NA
TGTGCCAGCAGCTTTAGGGGAAGTACTAACTATGGCTACACCTTC
CASSFRGSTNYGYTF
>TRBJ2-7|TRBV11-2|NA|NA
TGTGCCAGCAGCCGTCTGACAGCCTACGAGCAGTACTTC
CASSRLTAYEQYF
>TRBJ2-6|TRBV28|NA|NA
TGTGCCAGCAGTTTCCGGGCTGGGGCCAACGTCCTGACTTTC
CASSFRAGANVLTF
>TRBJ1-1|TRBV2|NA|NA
TGTGCCAGCAGTGAAGAAACAGGCCTGGGAGCTTTCTTT
CASSEETGLGAFF
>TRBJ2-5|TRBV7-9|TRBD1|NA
TGTGCCAGCAGCTCGACAGGGAGTTGGGAGACCCAGTACTTC
CASSSTGSWETQYF
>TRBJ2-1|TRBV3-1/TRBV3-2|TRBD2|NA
TGTGCCAGCAGCCAAGATCCTGGTAGCGGGAGGGGCGGTGAGCAGTTCTTC
CASSQDPGSGRGGEQFF
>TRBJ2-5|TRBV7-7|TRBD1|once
TGTGCTAGCAGCTTGTCGACAGGGGGGCGGTTAGGGACCCAGTACTTC
CASSLSTGGRLGTQYF
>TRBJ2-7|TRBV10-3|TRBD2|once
TGTGCCAGCGGGCTAGCGGGAGGCTCCTACGAGCAGTACTTC
CASGLAGGSYEQYF
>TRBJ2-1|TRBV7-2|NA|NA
TGTGCCAGCAGTCAAGATCGGGGACAGTTCTTC
CASSQDRGQFF
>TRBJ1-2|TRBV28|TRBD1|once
TGTGCCAGCAGCCCCGGGACAGAAGACTATGGCTACACCTTC
CASSPGTEDYGYTF
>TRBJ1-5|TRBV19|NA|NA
TGTGCCAGTAGTATGATGGGAGGGGTTGGCAATCAGCCCCAGCATTTT
CASSMMGGVGNQPQHF
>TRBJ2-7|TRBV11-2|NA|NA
TGTGCCAGCAGCTTAGACCCTGGACAGTTCGAGCAGTACTTC
CASSLDPGQFEQYF
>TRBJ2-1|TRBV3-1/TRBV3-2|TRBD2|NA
TGTGCCAGCAGCTCACGACTAGCGGGAATCTACAATGAGCAGTTCTTC
CASSSRLAGIYNEQFF
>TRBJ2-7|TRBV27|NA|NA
TGTGCCAGCAGCCCCCGCCGGAGCTCCTACGAGCAGTACTTC
CASSPRRSSYEQYF
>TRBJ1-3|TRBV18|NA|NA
TGTGCCAGCTCACGGAATCAGGGTCTGTCTGGAAACACCATATATTTT
CASSRNQGLSGNTIYF
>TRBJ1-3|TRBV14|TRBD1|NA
TGTGCCAGCAGCCCGACAGGGGTCGCCTTCTCTGGAAACACCATATATTTT
CASSPTGVAFSGNTIYF
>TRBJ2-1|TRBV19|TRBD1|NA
TGTGCCAGTAGTGCAAGGACAGGGTGGGACAATGAGCAGTTCTTC
CASSARTGWDNEQFF
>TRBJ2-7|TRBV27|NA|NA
TGTGCCAGCAGTTTATTAGGGGGCTACGAGCAGTACTTC
CASSLLGGYEQYF
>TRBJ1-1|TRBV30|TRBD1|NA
TGTGCCTGGAGTGCTCGACAGGGGGGTGACACTGAAGCTTTCTTT
CAWSARQGGDTEAFF